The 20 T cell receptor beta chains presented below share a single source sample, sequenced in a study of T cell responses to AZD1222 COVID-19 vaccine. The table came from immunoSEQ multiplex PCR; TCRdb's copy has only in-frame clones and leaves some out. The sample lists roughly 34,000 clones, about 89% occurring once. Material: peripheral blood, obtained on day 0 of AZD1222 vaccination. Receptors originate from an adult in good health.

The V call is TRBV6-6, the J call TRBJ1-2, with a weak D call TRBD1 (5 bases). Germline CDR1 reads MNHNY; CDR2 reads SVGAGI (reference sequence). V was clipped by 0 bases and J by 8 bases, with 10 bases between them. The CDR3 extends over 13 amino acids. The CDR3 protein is CASSYSGGGGYTF. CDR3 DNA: TGTGCCAGCAGTTACTCGGGGGGTGGAGGCTACACCTTC.

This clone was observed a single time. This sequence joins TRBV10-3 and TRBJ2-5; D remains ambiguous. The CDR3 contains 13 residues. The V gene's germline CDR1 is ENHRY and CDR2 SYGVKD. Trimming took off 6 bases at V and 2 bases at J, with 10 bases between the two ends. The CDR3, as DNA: TGTGCCATCAGAGTCCAGATACAAGAGACCCAGTACTTC. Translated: CAIRVQIQETQYF.

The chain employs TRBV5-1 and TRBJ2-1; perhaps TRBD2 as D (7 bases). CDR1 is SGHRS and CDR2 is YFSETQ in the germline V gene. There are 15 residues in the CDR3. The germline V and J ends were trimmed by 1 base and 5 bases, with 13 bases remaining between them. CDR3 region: CASSLWGGLNNEQFF. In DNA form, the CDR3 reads TGCGCCAGCAGCTTGTGGGGGGGCCTGAACAATGAGCAGTTCTTC.

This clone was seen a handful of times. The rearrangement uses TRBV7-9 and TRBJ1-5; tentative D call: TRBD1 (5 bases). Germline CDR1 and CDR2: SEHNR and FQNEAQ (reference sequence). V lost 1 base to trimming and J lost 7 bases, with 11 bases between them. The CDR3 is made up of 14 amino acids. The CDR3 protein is CASSLGGSEQPQHF. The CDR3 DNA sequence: TGTGCCAGCAGCTTAGGGGGGTCGGAACAGCCCCAGCATTTT.

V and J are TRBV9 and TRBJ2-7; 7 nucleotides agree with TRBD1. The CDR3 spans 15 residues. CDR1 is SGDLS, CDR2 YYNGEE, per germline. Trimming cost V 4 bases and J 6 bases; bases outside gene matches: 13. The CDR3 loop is CASSRSGAGGSEQYF. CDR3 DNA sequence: TGTGCCAGCAGCCGTTCTGGGGCAGGGGGAAGCGAGCAGTACTTC.

The CDR3 nucleotides read TGTGCCAGTAGTACGGCTGGACAGGGAGAAGTCGAGCAGTACTTC. It specifies CASSTAGQGEVEQYF. J is TRBJ2-7 and V is TRBV19; 8 positions agree with TRBD1. Per the germline V gene, CDR1 is LNHDA and CDR2 is SQIVND (reference sequence). The CDR3 is 15 amino acids. With V trimmed by 4 bases and J by 6 bases, 11 bases remained unmatched.

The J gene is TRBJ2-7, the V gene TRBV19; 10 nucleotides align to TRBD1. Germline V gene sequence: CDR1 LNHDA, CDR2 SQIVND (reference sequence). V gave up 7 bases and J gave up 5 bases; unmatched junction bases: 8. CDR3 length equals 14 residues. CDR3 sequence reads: CASKSGTGANEQYF. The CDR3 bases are TGTGCCAGTAAATCAGGGACAGGGGCCAACGAGCAGTACTTC.

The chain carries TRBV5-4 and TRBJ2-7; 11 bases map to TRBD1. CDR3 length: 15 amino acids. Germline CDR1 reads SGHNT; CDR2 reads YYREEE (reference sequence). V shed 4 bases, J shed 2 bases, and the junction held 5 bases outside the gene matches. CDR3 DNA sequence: TGTGCCAGCAGCGCCCCGGACAGGGGGCCCTACGAGCAGTACTTC. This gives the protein CASSAPDRGPYEQYF.

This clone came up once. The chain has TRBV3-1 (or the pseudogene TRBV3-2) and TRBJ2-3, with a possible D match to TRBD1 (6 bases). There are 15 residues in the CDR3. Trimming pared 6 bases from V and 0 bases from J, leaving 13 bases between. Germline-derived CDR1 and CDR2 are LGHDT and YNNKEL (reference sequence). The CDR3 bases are TGTGCCAGCAGTCCGACAGGCACTAGCACAGATACGCAGTATTTT. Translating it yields CASSPTGTSTDTQYF.

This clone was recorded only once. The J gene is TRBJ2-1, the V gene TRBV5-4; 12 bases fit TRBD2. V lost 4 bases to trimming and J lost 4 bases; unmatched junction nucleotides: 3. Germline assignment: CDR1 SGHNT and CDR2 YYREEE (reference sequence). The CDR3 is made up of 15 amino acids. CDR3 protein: CASSGTSGYYNEQFF. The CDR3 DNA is TGTGCCAGCAGCGGGACTAGCGGGTATTACAATGAGCAGTTCTTC.

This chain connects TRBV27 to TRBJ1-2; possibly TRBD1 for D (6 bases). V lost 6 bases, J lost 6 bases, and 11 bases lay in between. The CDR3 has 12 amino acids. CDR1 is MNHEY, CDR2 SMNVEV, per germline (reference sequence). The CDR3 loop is CASRTWDNGYTF. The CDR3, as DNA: TGTGCCAGCAGGACTTGGGACAATGGCTACACCTTC.

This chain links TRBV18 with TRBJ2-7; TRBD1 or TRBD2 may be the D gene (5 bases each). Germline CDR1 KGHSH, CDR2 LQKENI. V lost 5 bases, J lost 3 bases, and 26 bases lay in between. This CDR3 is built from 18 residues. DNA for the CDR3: TGTGCCAGCTCATCCACAGGAGGTAGTAGGGGCCGTAGCTACGAGCAGTACTTC. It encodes CASSSTGGSRGRSYEQYF.

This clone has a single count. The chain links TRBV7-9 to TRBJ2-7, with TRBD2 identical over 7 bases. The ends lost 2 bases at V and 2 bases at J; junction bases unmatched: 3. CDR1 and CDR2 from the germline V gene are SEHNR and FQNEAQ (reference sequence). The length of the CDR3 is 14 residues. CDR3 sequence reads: CASSLTAGTYEQYF. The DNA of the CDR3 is TGTGCCAGCAGCTTAACAGCGGGAACCTACGAGCAGTACTTC.

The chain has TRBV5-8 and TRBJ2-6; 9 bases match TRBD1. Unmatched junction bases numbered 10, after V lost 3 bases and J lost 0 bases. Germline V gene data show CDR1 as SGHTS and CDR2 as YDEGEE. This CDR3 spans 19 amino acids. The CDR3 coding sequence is TGTGCCAGCAGCTCGACTGGGACAGGGATAGGCTCTGGGGCCAACGTCCTGACTTTC. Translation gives CASSSTGTGIGSGANVLTF.

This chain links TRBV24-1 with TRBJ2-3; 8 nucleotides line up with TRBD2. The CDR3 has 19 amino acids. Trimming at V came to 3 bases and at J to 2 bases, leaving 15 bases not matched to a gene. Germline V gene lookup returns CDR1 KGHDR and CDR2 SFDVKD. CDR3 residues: CATSDAHGKAGAYTDTQYF. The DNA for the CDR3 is TGTGCCACCAGTGATGCCCACGGCAAAGCGGGAGCGTACACAGATACGCAGTATTTT.

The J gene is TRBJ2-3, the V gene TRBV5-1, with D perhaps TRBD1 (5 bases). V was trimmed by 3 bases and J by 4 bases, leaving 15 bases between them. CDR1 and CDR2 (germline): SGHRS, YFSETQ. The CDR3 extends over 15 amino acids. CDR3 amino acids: CASSSPGQGSDTQYF. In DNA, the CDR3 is TGCGCCAGCAGCTCACCCGGACAAGGCTCAGATACGCAGTATTTT.

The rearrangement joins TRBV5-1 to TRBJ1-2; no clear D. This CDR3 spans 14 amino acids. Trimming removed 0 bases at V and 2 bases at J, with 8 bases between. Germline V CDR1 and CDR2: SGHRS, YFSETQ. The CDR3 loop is CASSLDLVNYGYTF. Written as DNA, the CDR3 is TGCGCCAGCAGCTTGGATTTGGTCAACTATGGCTACACCTTC. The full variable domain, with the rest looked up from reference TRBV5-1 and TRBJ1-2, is KAGVTQTPRYLIKTRGQQVTLSCSPISGHRSVSWYQQTPGQGLQFLFEYFSETQRNKGNFPGRFSGRQFSNSRSEMNVSTLELGDSALYLCASSLDLVNYGYTFGSGTRLTVV.

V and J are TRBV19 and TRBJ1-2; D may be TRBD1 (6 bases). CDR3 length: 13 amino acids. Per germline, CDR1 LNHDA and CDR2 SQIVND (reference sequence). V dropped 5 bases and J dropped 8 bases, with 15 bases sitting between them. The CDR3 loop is CASSLDRIEGYTF. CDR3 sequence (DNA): TGTGCCAGTAGTCTCGACAGGATCGAGGGCTACACCTTC.

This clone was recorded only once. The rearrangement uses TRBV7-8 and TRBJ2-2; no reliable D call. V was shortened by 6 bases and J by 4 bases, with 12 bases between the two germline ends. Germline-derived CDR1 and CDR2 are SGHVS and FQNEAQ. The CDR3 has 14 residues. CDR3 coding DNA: TGTGCCAGCAGACCTGTCACGGGCACCGGGGAGCTGTTTTTT. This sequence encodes CASRPVTGTGELFF.

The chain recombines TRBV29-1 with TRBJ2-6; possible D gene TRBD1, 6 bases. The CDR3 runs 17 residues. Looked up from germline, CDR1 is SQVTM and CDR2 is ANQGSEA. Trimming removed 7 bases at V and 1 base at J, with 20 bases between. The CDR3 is CSAVLKTQGSGANVLTF. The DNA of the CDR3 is TGCAGCGCCGTCCTAAAAACACAGGGTTCTGGGGCCAACGTCCTGACTTTC.